This T cell receptor beta chain came from a study of T cell changes during pregnancy in multiple sclerosis (dated by TCRdb to the late 2010s). Regarding the study in general: Changes in the T cell repertoire over the course of pregnancy were examined in this study in women with multiple sclerosis.

Reading the germline V gene gives CDR1 SGDLS and CDR2 YYNGEE. Trimming removed 2 bases from V and 0 bases from J, leaving 11 bases between the germline ends. The CDR3 covers 15 residues, taking in both the cysteine and the phenylalanine. Only CDR3 DNA remains: 45 bases, in frame from the first base. The library was built by means of the immunoSEQ multiplex PCR assay. TCRdb carries this immuneACCESS record with in-frame sequences only. Its versions omit some clonotypes, under half of them owing to an unresolved V gene in the studies checked, with the rest unexplained. This sample gives roughly 37,000 clones in total; roughly nine tenths of them show up just once. The top ten constitute approximately 0.47% of the sample. Turning to this clone: It lacks a known antigen. One base away there is no much larger clone; base qualities are not given.

The receptor was isolated from a female donor in good health, enrolled as a control in a pregnancy study. The chain is made from TRBV9 and TRBJ2-5; matching of 7 bases hints at TRBD2 as the D gene. This sample comprised CD4+ T cells from peripheral blood mononuclear cells, obtained in the second trimester of pregnancy. The nucleotide sequence reads as follows: TGTGCCAGCAGCGTTGCGGGGGCTTACCAAGAGACCCAGTACTTC. This yields the protein CASSVAGAYQETQYF.